This is a list of T cell receptor beta chains from one sample in a study of blood T cell repertoires in COVID-19. Sequencing was performed with immunoSEQ multiplex PCR; in TCRdb, only in-frame clones are kept and a portion is missing. The sample carries 160,000 or so clones, roughly 90% recorded once. The sample was PBMCs or T cells enriched from blood (not recorded which). These TCRs come from a woman aged 50 to 60 who had recovered from COVID-19. CDR3s include the opening cysteine and the closing phenylalanine or tryptophan. The D gene is left open where the match is weak. Clone size is not always given. Where it is, it says once, few, many or a class for expanded clones.

j_gene,v_gene,d_gene,abundance,len,CDR3aa,CDR3nt
TRBJ1-1,TRBV5-6,TRBD1,NA,14,CASRLQGAYTEAFF,TGTGCCAGCAGGTTACAGGGGGCTTACACTGAAGCTTTCTTT
TRBJ1-2,TRBV2,TRBD1,NA,16,CASSEGTGAGNYGYTF,TGTGCCAGCAGTGAGGGTACAGGGGCGGGGAACTATGGCTACACCTTC
TRBJ2-2,TRBV18,NA,NA,15,CASSPRGQNTGELFF,TGTGCCAGCTCACCACGGGGCCAGAACACCGGGGAGCTGTTTTTT
TRBJ1-1,TRBV18,NA,NA,13,CASSQEGYTEAFF,TGTGCCAGCTCACAAGAGGGTTACACTGAAGCTTTCTTT
TRBJ2-1,TRBV9,NA,NA,12,CASSDYYNEQFF,TGTGCCAGCAGCGACTACTATAATGAGCAGTTCTTC
TRBJ2-5,TRBV7-2,NA,NA,12,CASSSVQETQYF,TGTGCCAGCAGCTCCGTCCAAGAGACCCAGTACTTC
TRBJ2-3,TRBV5-4,NA,NA,14,CASSLNIKEYTQYF,TGTGCCAGCAGCTTAAATATAAAGGAGTATACGCAGTATTTT
TRBJ2-1,TRBV12-3/TRBV12-4,NA,NA,11,CASSFLNEQFF,TGTGCCAGCAGTTTCCTAAATGAGCAGTTCTTC
TRBJ1-1,TRBV7-3,NA,once,16,CASSLHPSRVGTEAFF,TGTGCCAGCAGCCTTCATCCCTCCAGGGTAGGGACTGAAGCTTTCTTT
TRBJ1-5,TRBV12-3/TRBV12-4,NA,NA,11,CASSSGGPQHF,TGTGCCAGCAGTTCGGGGGGTCCCCAGCATTTT
TRBJ1-6,TRBV19,TRBD1,NA,17,CASSRDRGNILDSPLHF,TGTGCCAGTAGCAGGGACAGGGGTAATATTCTAGATTCACCCCTCCACTTT
TRBJ1-2,TRBV2,TRBD1,once,12,CASSRTGYGYTF,TGTGCCAGCAGCCGGACAGGCTATGGCTACACCTTC
TRBJ1-1,TRBV12-3/TRBV12-4,NA,once,13,CASHKGLNTEAFF,TGTGCCAGTCATAAGGGGTTGAACACTGAAGCTTTCTTT
TRBJ2-2,TRBV11-1,TRBD1,NA,15,CASRLTGAPAGELFF,TGTGCCAGCAGGTTAACAGGGGCCCCTGCCGGGGAGCTGTTTTTT
TRBJ2-1,TRBV20-1,NA,NA,14,CSASQGQGGNEQFF,TGCAGTGCGAGTCAGGGTCAGGGGGGAAATGAGCAGTTCTTC
TRBJ1-3,TRBV19,TRBD1,NA,14,CASTPGQGGNTIYF,TGTGCCAGTACCCCGGGACAGGGGGGAAACACCATATATTTT
TRBJ2-5,TRBV2,TRBD2,NA,14,CASSGTSGEETQYF,TGTGCCAGCAGTGGGACTAGCGGGGAGGAGACCCAGTACTTC